This is a list of T cell receptor beta chains from one sample in a study of beta chain features in type 1 diabetes. The table came from immunoSEQ multiplex PCR; TCRdb's copy has only in-frame clones and leaves some out. This sample yields 550,000 to 850,000 clones, of which about an eighth are seen a single time; approximately 0.022% belongs to the top ten. Sequencing input: naive CD4+ T cells from blood. These receptors were obtained from a man between 18 and 35 years old with type 1 diabetes. Each CDR3 is given with its conserved first and last residue. D genes are given only for firm matches. Clone size appears in some rows only: once, few, many, or a class for an expanded clone.

CDR3 protein: CSVGSGGQPQHF
CDR3 DNA: TGCAGCGTTGGGTCAGGGGGGCAGCCCCAGCATTTT
V gene: TRBV29-1
clone size: few
J gene: TRBJ1-5
D gene: TRBD1

CDR3 protein: CASSWTGNTEAFF
CDR3 DNA: TGTGCCAGCAGCTGGACGGGCAACACTGAAGCTTTCTTT
V gene: TRBV11-3
clone size: -
J gene: TRBJ1-1
D gene: -

CDR3 protein: CASKRDRGRETQYF
CDR3 DNA: TGTGCCAGCAAAAGGGACAGGGGGCGAGAGACCCAGTACTTC
V gene: TRBV2
clone size: few
J gene: TRBJ2-5
D gene: TRBD1

CDR3 protein: CASSYDLYQETQYF
CDR3 DNA: TGCGCCAGCAGCTATGACTTGTACCAAGAGACCCAGTACTTC
V gene: TRBV5-1
clone size: few
J gene: TRBJ2-5
D gene: -

CDR3 protein: CASSPRVSTDTQYF
CDR3 DNA: TGTGCCAGCTCACCAAGGGTGAGCACAGATACGCAGTATTTT
V gene: TRBV18
clone size: -
J gene: TRBJ2-3
D gene: -

CDR3 protein: CASSIRQGTSGANVLTF
CDR3 DNA: TGTGCCAGTAGTATAAGGCAGGGCACCTCTGGGGCCAACGTCCTGACTTTC
V gene: TRBV19
clone size: few
J gene: TRBJ2-6
D gene: -

CDR3 protein: CATQGQGAWTEAFF
CDR3 DNA: TGTGCCACACAAGGACAGGGGGCATGGACTGAAGCTTTCTTT
V gene: TRBV2
clone size: -
J gene: TRBJ1-1
D gene: TRBD1

CDR3 protein: CASSFGPDRDYGYTF
CDR3 DNA: TGTGCCAGCAGCTTCGGACCGGACAGAGACTATGGCTACACCTTC
V gene: TRBV7-9
clone size: few
J gene: TRBJ1-2
D gene: -

CDR3 protein: CAWIGGTGNTIYF
CDR3 DNA: TGTGCCTGGATTGGGGGAACTGGAAACACCATATATTTT
V gene: TRBV30
clone size: -
J gene: TRBJ1-3
D gene: -

CDR3 protein: CASSQSRSYSNQPQHF
CDR3 DNA: TGCGCCAGCAGTCAATCTCGATCATATAGCAATCAGCCCCAGCATTTT
V gene: TRBV23-1
clone size: -
J gene: TRBJ1-5
D gene: -

CDR3 protein: CASSATSGGTPGEQYF
CDR3 DNA: TGTGCCAGCAGCGCTACTAGCGGGGGAACCCCTGGGGAGCAGTACTTC
V gene: TRBV9
clone size: few
J gene: TRBJ2-7
D gene: TRBD2

CDR3 protein: CASSHRGGKMNNEQFF
CDR3 DNA: TGTGCCAGCTCACATCGTGGGGGGAAGATGAACAATGAGCAGTTCTTC
V gene: TRBV18
clone size: -
J gene: TRBJ2-1
D gene: -

CDR3 protein: CASSTSDRGNTEAFF
CDR3 DNA: TGTGCCAGCAGTACCAGCGACAGGGGGAACACTGAAGCTTTCTTT
V gene: TRBV6-6
clone size: -
J gene: TRBJ1-1
D gene: TRBD1

CDR3 protein: CASSLLTGTHEQYF
CDR3 DNA: TGCGCCAGCAGCTTGTTAACCGGGACCCACGAGCAGTACTTC
V gene: TRBV5-1
clone size: -
J gene: TRBJ2-7
D gene: -

CDR3 protein: CASSQLTNEKLFF
CDR3 DNA: TGCGCCAGCAGCCAGTTAACTAATGAAAAACTGTTTTTT
V gene: TRBV4-1
clone size: -
J gene: TRBJ1-4
D gene: -

CDR3 protein: CASSFADRVHNEQFF
CDR3 DNA: TGCGCCAGCAGCTTCGCTGACAGGGTTCACAATGAGCAGTTCTTC
V gene: TRBV5-1
clone size: few
J gene: TRBJ2-1
D gene: TRBD1

CDR3 protein: CASRPGNQETQYF
CDR3 DNA: TGTGCCAGCCGTCCGGGGAACCAAGAGACCCAGTACTTC
V gene: TRBV27
clone size: few
J gene: TRBJ2-5
D gene: -

CDR3 protein: CAWSGGTGTGYTF
CDR3 DNA: TGTGCCTGGAGTGGCGGGACAGGGACAGGCTACACCTTC
V gene: TRBV30
clone size: -
J gene: TRBJ1-2
D gene: TRBD1

CDR3 protein: CASSVQGANTGELFF
CDR3 DNA: TGTGCCAGCAGCGTACAGGGGGCGAACACCGGGGAGCTGTTTTTT
V gene: TRBV9
clone size: few
J gene: TRBJ2-2
D gene: TRBD1

CDR3 protein: CASSQGGMGTEAFF
CDR3 DNA: TGTGCCAGCAGCCAGGGGGGCATGGGCACTGAAGCTTTCTTT
V gene: TRBV28
clone size: few
J gene: TRBJ1-1
D gene: TRBD1

CDR3 protein: CSGSYYGYTF
CDR3 DNA: TGCAGCGGATCCTATTATGGCTACACCTTC
V gene: TRBV20-1
clone size: few
J gene: TRBJ1-2
D gene: -

CDR3 protein: CASSAGQGRGYGYTF
CDR3 DNA: TGTGCCAGCAGCGCCGGACAGGGTCGTGGCTATGGCTACACCTTC
V gene: TRBV9
clone size: -
J gene: TRBJ1-2
D gene: TRBD1

CDR3 protein: CASSIAGESSYNEQFF
CDR3 DNA: TGTGCCAGCAGTATAGCGGGGGAGAGCTCCTACAATGAGCAGTTCTTC
V gene: TRBV28
clone size: -
J gene: TRBJ2-1
D gene: TRBD2

CDR3 protein: CAWNRRPDTQYF
CDR3 DNA: TGTGCCTGGAACAGGCGACCAGATACGCAGTATTTT
V gene: TRBV30
clone size: -
J gene: TRBJ2-3
D gene: -

CDR3 protein: CSVEPRAGTSYEQFF
CDR3 DNA: TGCAGCGTTGAACCCCGCGCGGGTACGAGCTATGAGCAGTTCTTC
V gene: TRBV29-1
clone size: -
J gene: TRBJ2-1
D gene: -

CDR3 protein: CASSEARDIQYF
CDR3 DNA: TGTGCCAGCAGTGAAGCGCGAGACATTCAGTACTTC
V gene: TRBV6-1
clone size: -
J gene: TRBJ2-4
D gene: -

CDR3 protein: CASSVDSGGHQPQHF
CDR3 DNA: TGCGCCAGCAGTGTGGACTCTGGGGGCCATCAGCCCCAGCATTTT
V gene: TRBV10-1
clone size: once
J gene: TRBJ1-5
D gene: -

CDR3 protein: CASSPLSANYGYTF
CDR3 DNA: TGTGCCAGCAGCCCTCTCTCCGCTAACTATGGCTACACCTTC
V gene: TRBV5-4
clone size: few
J gene: TRBJ1-2
D gene: -

CDR3 protein: CASSQRLAGGNNEQFF
CDR3 DNA: TGTGCCAGCAGCCAAAGGCTAGCGGGGGGAAACAATGAGCAGTTCTTC
V gene: TRBV4-2
clone size: few
J gene: TRBJ2-1
D gene: TRBD2

CDR3 protein: CASSDSPYNSPLHF
CDR3 DNA: TGTGCCAGCAGCGACAGTCCCTATAATTCACCCCTCCACTTT
V gene: TRBV6-5
clone size: -
J gene: TRBJ1-6
D gene: -

CDR3 protein: CASSPDRLQETQYF
CDR3 DNA: TGCGCCAGCAGCCCGGACAGGCTCCAAGAGACCCAGTACTTC
V gene: TRBV5-1
clone size: -
J gene: TRBJ2-5
D gene: TRBD1

CDR3 protein: CASSLVPGQGPEAFF
CDR3 DNA: TGTGCCAGCAGCTTAGTCCCGGGACAGGGTCCCGAAGCTTTCTTT
V gene: TRBV7-9
clone size: once
J gene: TRBJ1-1
D gene: TRBD1

CDR3 protein: CASSQMAHVSGANVLTF
CDR3 DNA: TGCGCCAGCAGCCAAATGGCCCATGTCTCTGGGGCCAACGTCCTGACTTTC
V gene: TRBV4-1
clone size: -
J gene: TRBJ2-6
D gene: -

CDR3 protein: CASSPGGLAKNIQYF
CDR3 DNA: TGCGCCAGCAGCCCCGGGGGGTTAGCCAAAAACATTCAGTACTTC
V gene: TRBV5-1
clone size: -
J gene: TRBJ2-4
D gene: TRBD2

CDR3 protein: CASSLAGQGARNEQFF
CDR3 DNA: TGTGCCAGCAGCTTGGCTGGGCAGGGGGCTAGGAATGAGCAGTTCTTC
V gene: TRBV5-4
clone size: few
J gene: TRBJ2-1
D gene: TRBD1

CDR3 protein: CASNQRGNDYGYTF
CDR3 DNA: TGTGCCAGCAACCAAAGGGGGAATGACTATGGCTACACCTTC
V gene: TRBV6-1
clone size: few
J gene: TRBJ1-2
D gene: -

CDR3 protein: CASSPVYGYTF
CDR3 DNA: TGTGCCAGCAGCCCCGTCTATGGCTACACCTTC
V gene: TRBV5-4
clone size: -
J gene: TRBJ1-2
D gene: -

CDR3 protein: CASSPGGTEAFF
CDR3 DNA: TGTGCCAGCAGCCCAGGGGGCACTGAAGCTTTCTTT
V gene: TRBV7-3
clone size: -
J gene: TRBJ1-1
D gene: TRBD1

CDR3 protein: CASSTGIYNEQFF
CDR3 DNA: TGTGCCAGCAGCACGGGCATCTACAATGAGCAGTTCTTC
V gene: TRBV6-5
clone size: -
J gene: TRBJ2-1
D gene: -

CDR3 protein: CSARGPEGAFF
CDR3 DNA: TGCAGTGCTAGGGGACCTGAGGGAGCTTTCTTT
V gene: TRBV20-1
clone size: -
J gene: TRBJ1-1
D gene: -

CDR3 protein: CSGTGQQNYEQYF
CDR3 DNA: TGCAGCGGAACAGGACAGCAAAACTACGAGCAGTACTTC
V gene: TRBV29-1
clone size: -
J gene: TRBJ2-7
D gene: -

CDR3 protein: CSVGGVAGSSFF
CDR3 DNA: TGCAGCGTCGGGGGGGTGGCAGGGTCTTCTTTCTTT
V gene: TRBV29-1
clone size: few
J gene: TRBJ1-1
D gene: -

CDR3 protein: CASSIFGEGTEAFF
CDR3 DNA: TGTGCCAGTAGTATATTTGGCGAGGGCACTGAAGCTTTCTTT
V gene: TRBV19
clone size: few
J gene: TRBJ1-1
D gene: -

CDR3 protein: CASSSQGAGETQYF
CDR3 DNA: TGTGCCAGCAGCTCTCAGGGGGCAGGGGAGACCCAGTACTTC
V gene: TRBV5-4
clone size: -
J gene: TRBJ2-5
D gene: TRBD1

CDR3 protein: CASTRTAPQYF
CDR3 DNA: TGTGCCAGCACCCGGACCGCGCCGCAGTATTTT
V gene: TRBV7-2
clone size: -
J gene: TRBJ2-3
D gene: -

CDR3 protein: CASSTDYGYTF
CDR3 DNA: TGTGCCAGCAGTACGGACTATGGCTACACCTTC
V gene: TRBV28
clone size: -
J gene: TRBJ1-2
D gene: -

CDR3 protein: CASSSGVSDEQFF
CDR3 DNA: TGTGCCAGCAGCTCGGGCGTATCCGATGAGCAGTTCTTC
V gene: TRBV7-2
clone size: -
J gene: TRBJ2-1
D gene: -

CDR3 protein: CASSGGQETQYF
CDR3 DNA: TGTGCCAGCAGTGGGGGCCAAGAGACCCAGTACTTC
V gene: TRBV6-5
clone size: -
J gene: TRBJ2-5
D gene: -

CDR3 protein: CASSYSSQGYEAFF
CDR3 DNA: TGTGCCAGCAGTTACTCGAGCCAGGGGTATGAAGCTTTCTTT
V gene: TRBV6-5
clone size: -
J gene: TRBJ1-1
D gene: -

CDR3 protein: CAWSVSTYEQYF
CDR3 DNA: TGTGCCTGGAGTGTAAGTACTTACGAGCAGTACTTC
V gene: TRBV30
clone size: few
J gene: TRBJ2-7
D gene: -

CDR3 protein: CASMDRENQPQHF
CDR3 DNA: TGTGCCTCCATGGACAGGGAAAATCAGCCCCAGCATTTT
V gene: TRBV10-3
clone size: few
J gene: TRBJ1-5
D gene: TRBD1

CDR3 protein: CSASNTEAFF
CDR3 DNA: TGCAGCGCCAGTAACACTGAAGCTTTCTTT
V gene: TRBV29-1
clone size: -
J gene: TRBJ1-1
D gene: -

CDR3 protein: CAWRRQGAPLATNEKLFF
CDR3 DNA: TGTGCCTGGAGGCGACAGGGGGCCCCGCTAGCAACTAATGAAAAACTGTTTTTT
V gene: TRBV30
clone size: few
J gene: TRBJ1-4
D gene: TRBD1

CDR3 protein: CASSLSGPETQYF
CDR3 DNA: TGTGCCAGCAGCTTATCGGGCCCCGAGACCCAGTACTTC
V gene: TRBV7-9
clone size: few
J gene: TRBJ2-5
D gene: -

CDR3 protein: CASSPGPQHYGYTF
CDR3 DNA: TGTGCCAGCAGTCCAGGCCCCCAACATTATGGCTACACCTTC
V gene: TRBV7-3
clone size: -
J gene: TRBJ1-2
D gene: -

CDR3 protein: CASRSRTSGGTGELFF
CDR3 DNA: TGTGCCAGCAGATCAAGGACTAGCGGGGGGACCGGGGAGCTGTTTTTT
V gene: TRBV2
clone size: -
J gene: TRBJ2-2
D gene: TRBD2

CDR3 protein: CASSPGTSGGFTQETQYF
CDR3 DNA: TGTGCCAGCAGCCCCGGGACTAGCGGGGGGTTTACCCAAGAGACCCAGTACTTC
V gene: TRBV9
clone size: few
J gene: TRBJ2-5
D gene: TRBD2

CDR3 protein: CASRASDKNIQYF
CDR3 DNA: TGTGCCAGCAGGGCTAGCGATAAAAACATTCAGTACTTC
V gene: TRBV28
clone size: many
J gene: TRBJ2-4
D gene: -